This is a list of T cell receptor beta chains from one sample in a study of control samples from healthy donors and cancer patients. Sequencing used immunoSEQ multiplex PCR; TCRdb keeps in-frame clones, though not all of them. Of about 140,000 clones listed, approximately 90% are singletons. The sequenced sample was blood. These receptors were obtained from a woman aged 25 to 45 in good health. The CDR3 runs from the conserved cysteine through the conserved F or W. D genes are given only for firm matches. The listing skips clone size in some rows; elsewhere it reads once, few, many or a size class.

size	D	length	V	J	DNA	CDR3
once	NA	14	TRBV4-2	TRBJ1-3	TGTGCCAGCAGCCAAGAGGACCGTGGAAACACCATATATTTT	CASSQEDRGNTIYF
NA	NA	14	TRBV5-4	TRBJ1-1	TGTGCCAGCAGCCCAGGGGCAGAGAACACTGAAGCTTTCTTT	CASSPGAENTEAFF
NA	NA	15	TRBV9	TRBJ1-1	TGTGCCAGCAGCGTAGCAGGCAGGCCGAACACTGAAGCTTTCTTT	CASSVAGRPNTEAFF
NA	TRBD1	16	TRBV7-2	TRBJ1-4	TGTGCCAGCAGCTTAACCAGGGGACAGGGAAACGGAAAACTGTTTTTT	CASSLTRGQGNGKLFF
once	TRBD1	16	TRBV4-1	TRBJ1-2	TGCGCCAGCAGCCAAGATCTCAGGGGGCGTACTTATGGCTACACCTTC	CASSQDLRGRTYGYTF
NA	TRBD2	18	TRBV7-9	TRBJ2-1	TGTGCCAGCAGCTTGGGACCGTTTTCGGGAGGTCAGAACAATGAGCAGTTCTTC	CASSLGPFSGGQNNEQFF
NA	TRBD2	15	TRBV6-5	TRBJ2-7	TGTGCCAGCAGTTACCGGGCTAGCGGCTCCTACGAGCAGTACTTC	CASSYRASGSYEQYF
NA	NA	14	TRBV18	TRBJ1-1	TGTGCCAGCTCACCTTCACAGGGAGAAACTGAAGCTTTCTTT	CASSPSQGETEAFF
NA	NA	14	TRBV7-9	TRBJ1-3	TGTGCCAGCAGCAAGACAGGCTCTGGAAACACCATATATTTT	CASSKTGSGNTIYF
NA	NA	16	TRBV6-5	TRBJ1-3	TGTGCCAGCAGTTTGGGGGCCTTCTACTCTGGAAACACCATATATTTT	CASSLGAFYSGNTIYF
few	NA	15	TRBV7-2	TRBJ1-6	TGTGCCAGCAGCCCCGGACAAGTTTATAATTCACCCCTCCACTTT	CASSPGQVYNSPLHF
NA	NA	13	TRBV16	TRBJ1-2	TGTGCCAGCACCGGCCAGGGGATCTATGGCTACACCTTC	CASTGQGIYGYTF
NA	NA	11	TRBV20-1	TRBJ2-2	TGCAGTGCTCCCCTGGCCGGGGAGCTGTTTTTT	CSAPLAGELFF
NA	TRBD1	13	TRBV30	TRBJ1-1	TGTGCCTGGAGTGAGACAGGGAGTACTGAAGCTTTCTTT	CAWSETGSTEAFF
NA	NA	16	TRBV7-9	TRBJ1-4	TGTGCCAGCAGCCCGGAGGGTTTGGGTGGAAATGAAAAACTGTTTTTT	CASSPEGLGGNEKLFF
NA	TRBD2	17	TRBV27	TRBJ2-3	TGTGCCAGCAGTTTATCGGGACTAGCTTCTAGCACAGATACGCAGTATTTT	CASSLSGLASSTDTQYF
NA	NA	18	TRBV10-2	TRBJ2-1	TGCGCCAGCAGTGGATGGGGGGCTCGCGGGAGCTCCTACAATGAGCAGTTCTTC	CASSGWGARGSSYNEQFF
NA	NA	15	TRBV5-4	TRBJ1-2	TGTGCCAGCAGCTCGCCGCGGGAGGGCCACTATGGCTACACCTTC	CASSSPREGHYGYTF
NA	NA	14	TRBV19	TRBJ1-2	TGTGCCAGTAGTATACGGGCAGAAAACTATGGCTACACCTTC	CASSIRAENYGYTF
NA	NA	11	TRBV5-5	TRBJ2-5	TGTGCCAGCACCCCAGCGGAGACCCAGTACTTC	CASTPAETQYF
NA	NA	13	TRBV12-3/TRBV12-4	TRBJ2-5	TGTGCCAGCAGTTTCCAGGGGAAGGAGACCCAGTACTTC	CASSFQGKETQYF
NA	NA	13	TRBV7-8	TRBJ2-7	TGTGCCAGCAGCTTAACCCAAGCCTACGAGCAGTACTTC	CASSLTQAYEQYF
NA	NA	14	TRBV27	TRBJ1-6	TGTGCCAGCAGTTTGGTACAGGGATCCTCACCCCTCCACTTT	CASSLVQGSSPLHF
NA	NA	13	TRBV2	TRBJ1-1	TGTGCCAGCAATCCCGACGGGGGCTGGAGAACTTTCTTT	CASNPDGGWRTFF
NA	NA	13	TRBV2	TRBJ1-2	TGTGCCAGCAGGACGACGGCGACCTATGGCTACACCTTC	CASRTTATYGYTF
once	TRBD1	15	TRBV30	TRBJ2-7	TGTGCCTGGAGTGGGGAACAGGGGTACGCCTACGAGCAGTACTTC	CAWSGEQGYAYEQYF
NA	NA	16	TRBV9	TRBJ2-6	TGTGCCAGCAGCGTGAACGGTAACTCTGGGGCCAACGTCCTGACTTTC	CASSVNGNSGANVLTF
NA	TRBD2	14	TRBV30	TRBJ2-7	TGTGCCTGGCGTCGGGAGGGCCTCCTCTACGAGCAGTACTTC	CAWRREGLLYEQYF
once	TRBD1	14	TRBV28	TRBJ1-1	TGTGCCAGCAGTTTGGCAGGGGGTTGGACTGAAGCTTTCTTT	CASSLAGGWTEAFF
once	NA	14	TRBV5-1	TRBJ1-1	TGCGCCAGCAGCGCGGGGACGGTGAACACTGAAGCTTTCTTT	CASSAGTVNTEAFF
NA	NA	14	TRBV25-1	TRBJ1-1	TGTGCCAGCAGTGAATCGGGCAGATTCACTGAAGCTTTCTTT	CASSESGRFTEAFF
NA	NA	15	TRBV9	TRBJ1-1	TGTGCCAGCAGCGTAACGACAGTCCCGAACACTGAAGCTTTCTTT	CASSVTTVPNTEAFF
NA	TRBD1	16	TRBV5-3	TRBJ1-6	TGTGCCAGAAGCTGCTGCCGGGACAGTTATAATTCACCCCTCCACTTT	CARSCCRDSYNSPLHF
once	TRBD2	15	TRBV11-3	TRBJ2-3	TGTGCCAGCAGCAAAGCGGGGATCCACACAGATACGCAGTATTTT	CASSKAGIHTDTQYF
NA	TRBD1	16	TRBV19	TRBJ1-5	TGTGCCAGTAGTATAGCAGGACAGGGATTCGGTCAGCCCCAGCATTTT	CASSIAGQGFGQPQHF
once	NA	17	TRBV27	TRBJ1-6	TGTGCCAGCAGCACGCGGGGCCCTAGCTCCTATAATTCACCCCTCCACTTT	CASSTRGPSSYNSPLHF
few	NA	16	TRBV18	TRBJ1-5	TGTGCCAGCTCACCCGCCGGCGGGGATTGGCGTCAGCCCCAGCATTTT	CASSPAGGDWRQPQHF
NA	NA	16	TRBV2	TRBJ2-4	TGTGCCAGCAGTGAATCCCGGGTGGGCAGAGGAAACATTCAGTACTTC	CASSESRVGRGNIQYF
NA	NA	12	TRBV5-1	TRBJ2-7	TGCGCCAGCAGCTTCAGGGTTGGCGAGCAGTACTTC	CASSFRVGEQYF
NA	TRBD2	17	TRBV19	TRBJ2-5	TGTGCCAGTAGTATGAGACTAGCGGGGAGTTTTCAAGAGACCCAGTACTTC	CASSMRLAGSFQETQYF